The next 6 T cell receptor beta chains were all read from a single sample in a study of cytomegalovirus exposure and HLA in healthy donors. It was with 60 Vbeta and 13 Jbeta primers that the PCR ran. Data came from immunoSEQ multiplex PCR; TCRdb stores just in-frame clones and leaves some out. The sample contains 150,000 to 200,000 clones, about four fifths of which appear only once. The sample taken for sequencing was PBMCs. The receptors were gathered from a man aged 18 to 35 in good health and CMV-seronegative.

CDR3 sequence: CASSVPGQDYGYTF. In nucleotides, the CDR3 is TGTGCCAGCAGCGTCCCAGGACAGGACTATGGCTACACCTTC. The chain uses TRBV28 and TRBJ1-2; the match to TRBD1 covers 7 bases. Germline-derived CDR1 and CDR2 are MDHEN and SYDVKM. V dropped 6 bases and J dropped 3; count of bases not matched to a gene: 7. The CDR3 spans 14 residues.

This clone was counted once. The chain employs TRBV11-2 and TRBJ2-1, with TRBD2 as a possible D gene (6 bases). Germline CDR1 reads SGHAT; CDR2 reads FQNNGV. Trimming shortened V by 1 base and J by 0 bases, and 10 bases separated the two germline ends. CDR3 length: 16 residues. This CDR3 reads CASSLGGAGSYNEQFF. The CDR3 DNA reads TGTGCCAGCAGCTTAGGCGGGGCCGGCTCCTACAATGAGCAGTTCTTC.

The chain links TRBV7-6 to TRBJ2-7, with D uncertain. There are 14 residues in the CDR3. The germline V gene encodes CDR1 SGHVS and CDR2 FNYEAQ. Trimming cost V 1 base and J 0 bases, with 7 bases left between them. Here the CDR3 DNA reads TGTGCCAGCAGCTTAGAGCAAGACTCCTACGAGCAGTACTTC. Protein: CASSLEQDSYEQYF.

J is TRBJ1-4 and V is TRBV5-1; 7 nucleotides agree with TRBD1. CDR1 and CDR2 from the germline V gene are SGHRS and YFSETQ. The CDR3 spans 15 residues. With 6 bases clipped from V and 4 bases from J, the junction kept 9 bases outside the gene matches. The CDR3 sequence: CASTTGERDNEKLFF. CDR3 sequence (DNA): TGCGCCAGCACCACAGGGGAACGGGATAATGAAAAACTGTTTTTT.

CDR3 residues: CASTSLAGTYNEQFF. The CDR3 DNA is TGTGCCAGTACGTCCCTAGCGGGAACTTACAATGAGCAGTTCTTC. The chain is built from TRBV19 and TRBJ2-1; 9 nucleotides agree with TRBD2. The CDR3 is 15 residues long. Germline lookup yields CDR1 LNHDA and CDR2 SQIVND (reference sequence). V lost 7 bases to trimming and J lost 4 bases; unmatched junction nucleotides: 8.

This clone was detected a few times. CDR3 in DNA: TGTGCCAGCACGGGTGGCGCGGATGAGCAGTTCTTC. This translates into CASTGGADEQFF. The chain joins TRBV5-6 to TRBJ2-1, with D hard to call. This CDR3 is 12 amino acids long. Trimming stripped 6 bases from V and 8 bases from J, with 12 bases between. The germline CDR1 and CDR2 sequences are SGHDT and YYEEEE.